This T cell receptor beta chain was found in a study of blood T cell repertoires in COVID-19. Study in general: The study drew acute and convalescent COVID-19 samples from the United States, Italy and Spain.

Some clones are missing from TCRdb's copy, which holds only in-frame ones; the method was immunoSEQ multiplex PCR. Found here are about 49,000 clones, 87% of them singletons; the top ten hold less than 2.5%. During active infection, Seattle patients enrolled and were then monitored through disease. CDR3 length: 13 amino acids. V was pared by 6 bases and J by 2 bases, with 8 bases between. The V gene's germline CDR1 is MNHEY and CDR2 SVGAGI. The sequenced sample was peripheral blood. The gene calls are TRBV6-5 and TRBJ1-5; D is undetermined. This clonotype was sampled from a woman aged 80 or older with COVID-19, enrolled during active disease. The CDR3 DNA follows: TGTGCCAGCAGCCCCAATGGCAATCAGCCCCAGCATTTT. Its translation is CASSPNGNQPQHF.